This record concerns one T cell receptor beta chain sequence. As yet, its antigen is unknown. The PCR used 60 Vbeta and 13 Jbeta primers. How the authors handled the data: The count from a later analysis was 60 million to 85 million unique TCR beta chains, approximately 9.9 million of them shared. The method was immunoSEQ multiplex PCR; TCRdb's version includes in-frame clones alone and lacks a portion of them. V, J and clone size were drawn from that table, and D and trimming were deduced from the DNA. The table has 130,000 to 150,000 clones, roughly 80% seen once. With V trimmed by 3 bases and J by 4 bases, 1 base remained unmatched. The CDR3 contains 14 residues. Germline loops: CDR1 MNHEY, CDR2 SVGAGI. The sample comes from a study of cytomegalovirus exposure and HLA in healthy donors. The study's findings and limits: Based on reports, TCR beta sequences accurately predicted HLA-A and HLA-B alleles for most subjects. Researchers reported in a later analysis that a missense DCLRE1C variant was tied to TCR beta V- and J-gene trimming.

The chain is built from TRBV6-5 and TRBJ1-1, with 11 positions matching TRBD1. This sequence was found in a woman younger than 45 in good health and CMV-seronegative. Specimen: PBMCs. CDR3 sequence reads: CASSYGQGATEAFF. The CDR3 DNA reads TGTGCCAGCAGTTATGGACAGGGGGCCACTGAAGCTTTCTTT.